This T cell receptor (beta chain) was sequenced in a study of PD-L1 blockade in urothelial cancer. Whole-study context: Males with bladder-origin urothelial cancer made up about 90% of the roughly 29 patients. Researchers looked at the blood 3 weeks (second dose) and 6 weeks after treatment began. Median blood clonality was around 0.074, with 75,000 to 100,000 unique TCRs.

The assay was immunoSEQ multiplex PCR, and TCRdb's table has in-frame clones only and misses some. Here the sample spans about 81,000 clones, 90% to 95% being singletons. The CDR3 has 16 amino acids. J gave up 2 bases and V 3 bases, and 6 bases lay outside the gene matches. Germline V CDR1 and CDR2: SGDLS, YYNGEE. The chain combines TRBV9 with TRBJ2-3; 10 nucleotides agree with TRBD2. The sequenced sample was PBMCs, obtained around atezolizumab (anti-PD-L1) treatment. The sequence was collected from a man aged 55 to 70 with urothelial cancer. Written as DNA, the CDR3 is TGTGCCAGCAGCGCTTTAGCGGGGGGTTTCACAGATACGCAGTATTTT. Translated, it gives CASSALAGGFTDTQYF.